This is a list of T cell receptor beta chains from one sample in a study of cytomegalovirus exposure and HLA in healthy donors. Sequencing used immunoSEQ multiplex PCR; TCRdb keeps in-frame clones, though not all of them. This sample has around 150,000 clones; about 75% occur once, and the top ten carry roughly 4.5%. Sequencing used PBMCs. The receptors were gathered from a man younger than 35 in good health and CMV-seropositive. Each CDR3 is given with its conserved first and last residue. D genes are given only for firm matches. Only part of the rows carry a size: once, few, many, or a class if the clone is expanded.

D gene,clone size,V gene,J gene,CDR3 protein,CDR3 DNA
TRBD1,-,TRBV10-3,TRBJ1-4,CAISDSQGALTRSEKLFF,TGTGCCATCAGTGACTCGCAGGGGGCGTTGACAAGAAGTGAAAAACTGTTTTTT
-,-,TRBV7-9,TRBJ1-1,CASSPIPSRGLSEAFF,TGTGCCAGCAGCCCCATACCGAGCAGGGGATTATCTGAAGCTTTCTTT
-,-,TRBV11-3,TRBJ1-2,CASSLAQGLTNYGYTF,TGTGCCAGCAGCTTAGCACAGGGCCTGACTAACTATGGCTACACCTTC
-,-,TRBV5-6,TRBJ1-2,CASTLAGETNYGYTF,TGTGCCAGCACGCTTGCCGGGGAAACTAACTATGGCTACACCTTC
-,-,TRBV7-2,TRBJ1-5,CASSLITGDGQPQHF,TGTGCCAGCAGCTTAATAACAGGCGACGGTCAGCCCCAGCATTTT
-,-,TRBV11-3,TRBJ1-1,CASSLGGGRKNTEAFF,TGTGCCAGCAGCTTGGGGGGGGGACGCAAGAACACTGAAGCTTTCTTT
TRBD1,once,TRBV7-2,TRBJ1-1,CASSPTRDSNTEAFF,TGTGCCAGCAGCCCTACCAGGGACAGTAACACTGAAGCTTTCTTT
TRBD2,-,TRBV19,TRBJ2-2,CASSWQRVGIQAGDVTGELFF,TGTGCCAGTAGTTGGCAGCGTGTAGGCATCCAAGCGGGAGACGTCACCGGGGAGCTGTTTTTT
-,few,TRBV5-5,TRBJ1-2,CASTKSGVGGYTF,TGTGCCAGCACCAAATCAGGGGTTGGTGGCTACACCTTC
TRBD2,few,TRBV2,TRBJ2-5,CASSSGLAGGQETQYF,TGTGCCAGCAGTTCGGGACTAGCGGGGGGGCAAGAGACCCAGTACTTC
TRBD2,-,TRBV12-5,TRBJ2-5,CASGLFSGRLPGTQYF,TGTGCTAGTGGTTTGTTTAGCGGGAGACTGCCGGGGACCCAGTACTTC
TRBD1,-,TRBV9,TRBJ1-5,CASGRQGDQPQHF,TGTGCCAGCGGGAGACAGGGGGATCAGCCCCAGCATTTT
-,-,TRBV19,TRBJ2-1,CASSRSGPTNEQFF,TGTGCCAGTAGTCGAAGCGGACCCACAAATGAGCAGTTCTTC
TRBD2,-,TRBV4-2,TRBJ2-1,CASSQVTGLAGAYNEQFF,TGTGCCAGCAGCCAAGTTACGGGCCTAGCGGGAGCCTACAATGAGCAGTTCTTC
-,-,TRBV5-1,TRBJ2-1,CASSLGSGRSYNEQFF,TGCGCCAGCAGCTTGGGGAGCGGGCGCTCCTACAATGAGCAGTTCTTC
-,-,TRBV18,TRBJ2-3,CASSLSPGQGDTQYF,TGTGCCAGCTCACTGTCTCCGGGACAAGGGGATACGCAGTATTTT
-,-,TRBV5-1,TRBJ1-2,CASSAVRNYGYTF,TGCGCCAGCAGCGCGGTTAGAAACTATGGCTACACCTTC
-,-,TRBV7-9,TRBJ1-1,CASSPPSGTEAFF,TGTGCCAGCAGCCCACCCTCCGGCACTGAAGCTTTCTTT
-,-,TRBV5-1,TRBJ1-1,CASSLENIGGNTEAFF,TGCGCCAGCAGCTTGGAGAACATCGGAGGGAACACTGAAGCTTTCTTT
TRBD1,-,TRBV28,TRBJ1-2,CASSFLGTGIVGYTF,TGTGCCAGCAGTTTCCTTGGGACAGGGATTGTCGGCTACACCTTC
-,-,TRBV19,TRBJ1-5,CASRYILGGGNQPQHF,TGTGCCAGTAGATATATTCTTGGGGGGGGGAACCAGCCCCAGCATTTT
-,few,TRBV11-2,TRBJ2-2,CASSPGTGELFF,TGTGCCAGCAGCCCGGGGACCGGGGAGCTGTTTTTT
TRBD1,once,TRBV5-1,TRBJ1-3,CASSETTGVNTIYF,TGCGCCAGCAGCGAAACTACAGGGGTTAACACCATATATTTT
TRBD2,-,TRBV19,TRBJ2-3,CASSIYTSGSTDTQYF,TGTGCCAGTAGTATATATACTAGCGGAAGCACAGATACGCAGTATTTT
-,-,TRBV5-4,TRBJ1-1,CASRLGLNTEAFF,TGTGCCAGCAGACTGGGCCTGAACACTGAAGCTTTCTTT
-,-,TRBV19,TRBJ1-1,CASSIKQGAEAFF,TGTGCCAGTAGTATTAAACAGGGAGCGGAAGCTTTCTTT
-,once,TRBV7-9,TRBJ1-2,CASSQVAVVYGYTF,TGTGCCAGCAGCCAGGTGGCCGTTGTCTATGGCTACACCTTC
TRBD1,-,TRBV9,TRBJ1-4,CASSPPGQGAEKLFF,TGTGCCAGCAGCCCACCGGGACAGGGGGCTGAAAAACTGTTTTTT
-,-,TRBV27,TRBJ2-3,CASSTTGPLDTQYF,TGTGCCAGCAGTACGACAGGTCCTCTGGATACGCAGTATTTT
-,few,TRBV7-2,TRBJ1-3,CASSLTGLGDTIHF,TGTGCCAGCAGCTTAACAGGGCTGGGCGACACCATACATTTT
TRBD1,-,TRBV5-6,TRBJ1-2,CASSSRDRAANYGYTF,TGTGCCAGCAGCTCTAGGGACAGGGCAGCCAACTATGGCTACACCTTC
-,-,TRBV28,TRBJ2-5,CASSSSPGQLNQETQYF,TGTGCCAGCAGTTCGAGCCCAGGACAGCTGAACCAAGAGACCCAGTACTTC
-,-,TRBV5-1,TRBJ2-3,CASSAEGQGDTQYF,TGCGCCAGCAGCGCGGAGGGGCAAGGAGATACGCAGTATTTT
-,-,TRBV7-2,TRBJ1-2,CASSLVPPGIGYTF,TGTGCCAGCAGCTTAGTTCCTCCGGGGATCGGCTACACCTTC
TRBD1,-,TRBV6-1,TRBJ1-2,CASSEYGTVTNYGYTF,TGTGCCAGCAGTGAATATGGGACAGTTACTAACTATGGCTACACCTTC
TRBD1,-,TRBV6-5,TRBJ1-2,CASRPPGGDGYTF,TGTGCCAGCAGGCCCCCAGGGGGCGATGGCTACACCTTC
TRBD1,few,TRBV30,TRBJ2-3,CAYRGRDPADTQYF,TGTGCCTACAGGGGCAGGGACCCCGCAGATACGCAGTATTTT
TRBD1,-,TRBV5-4,TRBJ2-1,CASSRTGDEQFF,TGTGCCAGCAGCCGGACAGGGGATGAGCAGTTCTTC
-,-,TRBV11-2,TRBJ1-3,CASSLTDRNTIYF,TGTGCCAGCAGCCTGACAGACAGAAACACCATATATTTT
-,-,TRBV7-9,TRBJ2-1,CASSPGHIQGYNEQFF,TGTGCCAGCAGCCCCGGACATATCCAAGGCTACAATGAGCAGTTCTTC
-,few,TRBV7-7,TRBJ2-5,CASSLDSQETQYF,TGTGCTAGCAGCTTAGACAGCCAAGAGACCCAGTACTTC
TRBD1,-,TRBV27,TRBJ1-2,CASSDLSGTDSRGYTF,TGTGCCAGCAGCGATCTATCCGGGACAGATAGTCGCGGCTACACCTTC
-,-,TRBV4-2,TRBJ2-4,CASSQETYGDIQYF,TGTGCCAGCAGCCAAGAAACCTACGGGGACATTCAGTACTTC
-,-,TRBV5-1,TRBJ2-2,CASRVPGLAAGELFF,TGCGCCAGCAGGGTACCGGGACTTGCCGCCGGGGAGCTGTTTTTT
TRBD2,-,TRBV5-1,TRBJ2-1,CASSFYFSGVGYNEQFF,TGCGCCAGCAGCTTCTACTTTAGCGGGGTCGGCTACAATGAGCAGTTCTTC
-,-,TRBV19,TRBJ1-2,CASSMVQGGYTF,TGTGCCAGTAGTATGGTCCAGGGAGGCTACACCTTC
TRBD1,few,TRBV27,TRBJ1-1,CASRRDRGNTEAFF,TGTGCCAGCCGTCGGGACAGGGGGAACACTGAAGCTTTCTTT
-,-,TRBV11-2,TRBJ1-5,CASSATGRQPQHF,TGTGCCAGCTCAGCGACAGGTCGGCAGCCCCAGCATTTT
TRBD2,once,TRBV7-2,TRBJ2-5,CASSPSGGETQYF,TGTGCCAGCAGCCCGAGCGGGGGAGAGACCCAGTACTTC
-,-,TRBV6-1,TRBJ1-3,CASRQGSGNTIYF,TGTGCCAGCAGGCAGGGTAGTGGAAACACCATATATTTT
-,-,TRBV6-4,TRBJ2-1,CASSDSGSPYNEQFF,TGTGCCAGCAGTGACTCGGGGAGCCCCTACAATGAGCAGTTCTTC
-,-,TRBV7-3,TRBJ2-1,CASSTDPSSYNEQFF,TGTGCCAGCAGCACCGATCCGAGTAGCTACAATGAGCAGTTCTTC
-,-,TRBV5-1,TRBJ1-1,CASSLGQGTTEAFF,TGCGCCAGCAGCTTGGGCCAGGGGACCACTGAAGCTTTCTTT
TRBD1,once,TRBV28,TRBJ1-1,CASTPGQGTTEAFF,TGTGCCAGCACACCGGGACAGGGCACCACTGAAGCTTTCTTT
-,-,TRBV28,TRBJ1-2,CASTSVNNYGYTF,TGTGCCAGCACCTCTGTAAATAACTATGGCTACACCTTC
-,-,TRBV7-2,TRBJ2-2,CASSATSAGELFF,TGTGCCAGCAGCGCGACTAGTGCTGGGGAGCTGTTTTTT
-,-,TRBV30,TRBJ1-1,CAWSQGRANTEAFF,TGTGCCTGGAGTCAGGGCAGGGCAAACACTGAAGCTTTCTTT